The next 23 T cell receptor beta chains were all read from a single sample in a study of cytomegalovirus exposure and HLA in healthy donors. PCR was performed using 60 Vbeta and 13 Jbeta primers. This table comes from immunoSEQ multiplex PCR, and its TCRdb copy is limited to in-frame clones, with some not included. The sample shows around 67,000 clones, about four fifths of them seen only once. The sequenced sample consisted of PBMCs. The receptors were sampled from a man between 18 and 35 years old in good health and CMV-seropositive.

This clone was found a few times. This chain links TRBV6-5 with TRBJ1-6, with 9 bases matching TRBD1. Germline CDR1 and CDR2: MNHEY and SVGAGI. The length of the CDR3 is 14 residues. Trimming at V came to 6 bases and at J to 10 bases, leaving 7 bases not matched to a gene. CDR3 sequence (DNA): TGTGCCAGCAGCCAGGACAGGGGACGATCACCCCTCCACTTT. Its protein is CASSQDRGRSPLHF.

The V and J genes are TRBV27 and TRBJ1-5, with D possibly being TRBD1 (5 bases). This CDR3 is 14 amino acids long. V was clipped by 9 bases and J by 4 bases, with 16 bases between them. The germline gives CDR1 MNHEY, CDR2 SMNVEV (reference sequence). CDR3 region: CAREGTAGNQPQHF. CDR3 in DNA: TGTGCCAGGGAGGGGACGGCGGGGAATCAGCCCCAGCATTTT.

J is TRBJ1-1 and V is TRBV29-1, with 7 bases identical to TRBD1. The CDR3 length is 14 residues. V lost 5 bases, J lost 1 base, and 7 bases stayed unmatched. Germline V gives CDR1 SQVTM, CDR2 ANQGSEA. The CDR3 reads CSVTLGQPNTEAFF. The CDR3 DNA reads TGCAGCGTTACCCTGGGACAGCCGAACACTGAAGCTTTCTTT.

The gene calls are TRBV6-5 and TRBJ2-7; D may be TRBD1 (6 bases). Trimming removed 7 bases from V and 3 bases from J, with 19 bases in between. CDR1 is MNHEY and CDR2 is SVGAGI in the germline V gene. The CDR3 is 15 residues long. CDR3 loop: CASKLLDSWNYEQYF. Here the CDR3 DNA reads TGTGCCAGCAAGCTCTTGGACAGCTGGAACTACGAGCAGTACTTC.

This clone has more than one count but fewer than ten. The chain recombines TRBV6-5 with TRBJ1-1, with D tentatively TRBD1 (6 bases). This CDR3 is 15 amino acids long. With 6 bases removed from V and 3 bases from J, the gap between germline ends came to 17 bases. The germline V gene has CDR1 MNHEY and CDR2 SVGAGI. CDR3 amino acids: CASSPTRQAYTEAFF. The DNA of the CDR3 is TGTGCCAGCAGCCCTACTCGACAGGCTTACACTGAAGCTTTCTTT.

Worth noting for this clone: Compared with germline, one end of the junction differs, possibly owing to a read error. CDR3 region: CASTEAGENTGELFF. As DNA, the CDR3 is TGCGCCAGCACTGAGGCAGGGGAGAACACCGGGGAGCTGTTTTTT. The gene calls are TRBV10-1 and TRBJ2-2, with TRBD1 as a possible D gene (6 bases). This CDR3 is built from 15 residues. Germline V CDR1 and CDR2: WNHNN, SYGVQD (reference sequence).

A single count supports this clone. The chain recombines TRBV10-3 with TRBJ1-5, with D tentatively TRBD1 (6 bases). The CDR3 runs 14 residues. Looked up from germline, CDR1 is ENHRY and CDR2 is SYGVKD. The V end was cut by 10 bases, the J end by 4 bases, with 17 bases between. The CDR3 sequence is CATRTDSINQPQHF. CDR3 nucleotide sequence: TGTGCCACCAGGACAGATTCAATAAATCAGCCCCAGCATTTT.

The rearrangement uses TRBV28 and TRBJ2-7, with unresolved D. Germline loops: CDR1 MDHEN, CDR2 SYDVKM. This CDR3 is 11 amino acids long. V was clipped by 7 bases and J by 6 bases, with 10 bases between them. The CDR3 DNA reads as TGTGCCAGCACCCACTATGGCGAGCAGTACTTC. This translates into CASTHYGEQYF.

The chain is built from TRBV30 and TRBJ2-6, with 10 bases matching TRBD1. The junction had 3 bases not matched to a gene; V was cut back by 1 base and J by 3 bases. CDR1 and CDR2 from the germline V gene are GTSNPN and SVGIG (reference sequence). The CDR3 runs 16 residues. The CDR3 loop is CAWSAGTGDGANVLTF. Written as DNA, the CDR3 is TGTGCCTGGAGTGCCGGGACAGGGGATGGGGCCAACGTCCTGACTTTC.

The CDR3 reads CAIKPEGRHGYTF. CDR3 DNA sequence: TGTGCCATCAAACCCGAGGGGAGGCATGGCTACACCTTC. The chain combines TRBV10-3 with TRBJ1-2, with a tentative D call TRBD1 (5 bases). V gave up 7 bases and J gave up 6 bases, with 15 bases separating them. This CDR3 comprises 13 residues. Germline V gene lookup returns CDR1 ENHRY and CDR2 SYGVKD.

This clone has a single count. V gene TRBV4-1 combines with J gene TRBJ2-2; TRBD1 is a possible D gene (5 bases). This CDR3 has 12 amino acids. V was clipped by 7 bases and J by 5 bases, with 8 bases between them. Germline V gives CDR1 MGHRA, CDR2 YSYEKL. The CDR3 region is CASMQGTGELFF. DNA of the CDR3: TGCGCCAGCATGCAGGGAACCGGGGAGCTGTTTTTT.

The gene calls are TRBV30 and TRBJ2-2; weak D call: TRBD2 (5 bases). In germline, CDR1 is GTSNPN, CDR2 SVGIG (reference sequence). Trimming pared 4 bases from V and 3 bases from J, leaving 12 bases between. This CDR3 is 14 amino acids long. CDR3 sequence reads: CAWNNGRDTGELFF. CDR3 bases: TGTGCCTGGAATAACGGGCGGGACACCGGGGAGCTGTTTTTT.

The rearrangement joins TRBV7-8 to TRBJ2-7; D might be TRBD1 (6 bases). The germline gives CDR1 SGHVS, CDR2 FQNEAQ. The V gene lost 1 base and the J gene lost 5 bases, with 15 bases spanning the gap. The CDR3 sequence is 15 residues long. CDR3 coding DNA: TGTGCCAGCAGCTTAGACAGGGAATTCAACCACGAGCAGTACTTC. The encoded protein is CASSLDREFNHEQYF.

This clone was seen a handful of times. This chain uses TRBV14 with TRBJ2-7; D is perhaps TRBD1 (6 bases). V was shortened by 1 base and J by 9 bases, with 13 bases between the two germline ends. This CDR3 comprises 13 residues. In germline, CDR1 is SGHDN, CDR2 FVKESK. The CDR3 loop is CASSQVEQGGQYF. Written as DNA, the CDR3 is TGTGCCAGCAGCCAAGTGGAGCAAGGGGGGCAGTACTTC.

This clone was counted once. V usage is TRBV7-6 and J usage is TRBJ2-1; tentative D call: TRBD2 (6 bases). Per germline, CDR1 SGHVS and CDR2 FNYEAQ. This CDR3 has 13 residues. Trimming removed 5 bases from V and 10 bases from J, with 15 bases in between. CDR3 residues: CASSGLLEGEQFF. The CDR3 bases are TGTGCCAGCAGCGGACTCTTGGAGGGAGAGCAGTTCTTC.

CDR3 sequence: CASSERGSSTEAFF. The DNA of the CDR3 is TGCGCCAGCAGTGAGCGAGGGAGTTCCACTGAAGCTTTCTTT. This chain uses TRBV10-1 with TRBJ1-1; no definite D call. The germline CDR1 and CDR2 sequences are WNHNN and SYGVQD (reference sequence). The CDR3 is 14 residues long. The V end was cut by 2 bases, the J end by 4 bases, with 11 bases between.

The chain has TRBV4-1 and TRBJ2-1; 9 bases fit TRBD2. The CDR3 runs 17 residues. V shed 1 base, J shed 8 bases, and the junction held 12 bases outside the gene matches. Germline V CDR1 and CDR2: MGHRA, YSYEKL. The CDR3 DNA reads TGCGCCAGCAGCCAAGTCGCGGGACTAGCAGGCGGCGATGAGCAGTTCTTC. It encodes CASSQVAGLAGGDEQFF.

J is TRBJ1-1 and V is TRBV30; perhaps TRBD1 as D (5 bases). The CDR3 extends over 14 amino acids. With 5 bases removed from V and 5 bases from J, the gap between germline ends came to 18 bases. CDR1 and CDR2 (germline): GTSNPN, SVGIG (reference sequence). The CDR3 region is CAWEQGRRETEAFF. DNA for the CDR3: TGTGCCTGGGAGCAGGGAAGAAGGGAAACTGAAGCTTTCTTT.

In this sample, this clone turned up once. The chain uses TRBV19 and TRBJ1-2; TRBD1 matches at 7 bases. Germline CDR1 LNHDA, CDR2 SQIVND (reference sequence). V shed 3 bases and J 6 bases; nucleotides not matched to a gene: 4. There are 13 residues in the CDR3. The CDR3 DNA reads as TGTGCCAGTAGTATCGACAGGGACGATGGCTACACCTTC. It encodes CASSIDRDDGYTF. Together with reference TRBV19 and TRBJ1-2, the CDR3 gives the full variable domain: DGGITQSPKYLFRKEGQNVTLSCEQNLNHDAMYWYRQDPGQGLRLIYYSQIVNDFQKGDIAEGYSVSREKKESFPLTVTSAQKNPTAFYLCASSIDRDDGYTFGSGTRLTVV.

V gene TRBV25-1 combines with J gene TRBJ2-1; 8 nucleotides align to TRBD2. V gave up 3 bases and J gave up 4 bases; unmatched junction bases: 5. Germline V gene lookup returns CDR1 MGHDK and CDR2 SYGVNS. CDR3 size: 15 residues. The CDR3 spells CASSDSGGPYNEQFF. The CDR3 bases are TGTGCCAGCAGTGATTCGGGGGGGCCTTACAATGAGCAGTTCTTC.

This clone was detected only once. This chain uses TRBV10-2 with TRBJ2-1; tentatively, D is TRBD2 (6 bases). Trimming cost V 8 bases and J 2 bases, with 10 bases left between them. The CDR3 is 13 residues long. Germline-derived CDR1 and CDR2 are WSHSY and SAAADI. DNA of the CDR3: TGCGCCAGCGCAGGACTACCCTACAATGAGCAGTTCTTC. It codes for CASAGLPYNEQFF.

The chain has TRBV29-1 and TRBJ1-2; perhaps TRBD1 as D (6 bases). The CDR3 runs 17 residues. Trimming took off 0 bases at V and 8 bases at J, with 25 bases between the two ends. The germline gives CDR1 SQVTM, CDR2 ANQGSEA. The chain's CDR3 is CSVEEGRGGRVMGGYTF. The CDR3 coding sequence is TGCAGCGTTGAAGAGGGCAGGGGCGGGAGAGTGATGGGGGGCTACACCTTC.

The J gene is TRBJ1-2, the V gene TRBV28; D is uncertain. V gave up 5 bases and J gave up 5 bases, with 9 bases separating them. Germline V gene lookup returns CDR1 MDHEN and CDR2 SYDVKM. The CDR3 has 12 amino acids. CDR3 region: CASSVDTYGYTF. Written as DNA, the CDR3 is TGTGCCAGCAGTGTTGACACTTATGGCTACACCTTC.